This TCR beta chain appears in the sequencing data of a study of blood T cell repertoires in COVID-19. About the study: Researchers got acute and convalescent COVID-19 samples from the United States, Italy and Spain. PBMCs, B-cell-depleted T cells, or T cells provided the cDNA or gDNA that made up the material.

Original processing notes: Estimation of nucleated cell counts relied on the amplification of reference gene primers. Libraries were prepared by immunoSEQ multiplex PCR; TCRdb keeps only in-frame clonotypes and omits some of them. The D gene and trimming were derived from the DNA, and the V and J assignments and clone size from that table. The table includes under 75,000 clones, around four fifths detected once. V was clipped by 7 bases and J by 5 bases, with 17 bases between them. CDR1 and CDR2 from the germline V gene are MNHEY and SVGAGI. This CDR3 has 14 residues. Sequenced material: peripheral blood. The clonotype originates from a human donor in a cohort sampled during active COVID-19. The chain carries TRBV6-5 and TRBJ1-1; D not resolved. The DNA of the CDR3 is TGTGCCAGCACCGAGGATGCAGCTCAGACTGAAGCTTTCTTT. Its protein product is CASTEDAAQTEAFF.